These 7 T cell receptor beta chains came from one sample sequenced in a study of blood T cells in healthy people across ages. Then a second PCR, running about 7 to 11 cycles, was carried out with a sample-barcoded 5' primer and a J-beta primer mix. TCRdb reanalysed the 5' RACE reads using MiXCR and keeps one entry per CDR3 protein. The sample yields fewer than 1,200,000 distinct CDR3 sequences, less than 25% seen once. The data also belong to a second study, concerning T cells of mothers and their children.

What was sequenced was blood. The receptor source for this set is a girl aged 2 to 9 in good health.

In nucleotides, the CDR3 is TGTGCCAGTGGGTGGGACATCCTAGGGGTAGATGAGCAGTTCTTC. Translated, it gives CASGWDILGVDEQFF. This chain joins TRBV7-9 and TRBJ2-1; possible D gene TRBD1, 6 bases. The CDR3 covers 15 residues. Looked up from germline, CDR1 is SEHNR and CDR2 is FQNEAQ (reference sequence). Trimming stripped 9 bases from V and 8 bases from J, with 23 bases between.

The sample holds a few counts of this clonotype. The chain uses TRBV20-1 and TRBJ2-7, with 11 nucleotides matching TRBD1. From germline, CDR1 is DFQATT and CDR2 SNEGSKA (reference sequence). V was pared by 1 base and J by 3 bases, with 11 bases of the junction left unmatched. This CDR3 has 17 amino acids. CDR3 residues: CSARVLTGTGGYYEQYF. The CDR3 nucleotides are TGCAGTGCTAGAGTACTAACCGGGACAGGGGGGTACTACGAGCAGTACTTC.

The chain joins TRBV29-1 to TRBJ1-1, with D uncertain. V lost 6 bases and J lost 0, with 11 bases in between. Germline V gene sequence: CDR1 SQVTM, CDR2 ANQGSEA. The CDR3 is 13 amino acids. The CDR3 sequence: CSVSDGLNTEAFF. CDR3 coding DNA: TGCAGCGTCTCGGACGGATTGAACACTGAAGCTTTCTTT.

This clonotype was observed a handful of times. The V and J genes are TRBV7-2 and TRBJ1-1; D is possibly TRBD1 (5 bases). The CDR3 is 15 amino acids. Germline-derived CDR1 and CDR2 are SGHTA and FQGNSA. Between the trimmed V and J ends, which lost 3 bases and 0 bases, there was a span of 11 bases. The CDR3 reads CASSFTGGMNTEAFF. CDR3 nucleotide sequence: TGTGCCAGCAGCTTCACCGGGGGTATGAACACTGAAGCTTTCTTT.

This clonotype was observed a few times. DNA of the CDR3: TGTGCCAGCAGCCAGTCTAGCGGGGGGATGGAGCAGTTCTTC. It codes for CASSQSSGGMEQFF. The chain joins TRBV4-2 to TRBJ2-5, with 11 bases aligning to TRBD2. With the DNA end fitting TRBJ2-1 better, the J assignment may be wrong. This CDR3 spans 14 amino acids. In germline, CDR1 is LGHNA, CDR2 YNFKEQ.

This chain uses TRBV5-8 with TRBJ1-1, with 9 bases lining up with TRBD1. The CDR3 covers 19 residues. Trimming cost V 0 bases and J 1 base; bases outside gene matches: 13. Per the germline V gene, CDR1 is SGHTS and CDR2 is YDEGEE. The CDR3, as DNA: TGTGCCAGCAGCTTGGATAGGGACAGGGAGGAAAGAAGGAACACTGAAGCTTTCTTT. This gives the protein CASSLDRDREERRNTEAFF.

This clonotype was counted a few times. The chain carries TRBV12-3 or TRBV12-4 and TRBJ1-2; D is perhaps TRBD1 (5 bases). V lost 4 bases and J lost 8, with 23 bases in between. The CDR3 runs 16 residues. The CDR3 DNA reads as TGTGCCAGCAGTTCTGAAGGACAAACCGATATACGGGGCTACACCTTC. Translated: CASSSEGQTDIRGYTF.